A single T cell receptor (beta chain) is shown here with its context. Produced via immunoSEQ multiplex PCR; TCRdb's table is partial and in-frame only. The sample comprises some 10,000 clones, roughly 88% of which are singletons, and about 20% rests with the top ten. This specimen belongs to a study of control samples from healthy donors and cancer patients. Germline V gives CDR1 MDHEN, CDR2 SYDVKM. The CDR3 sequence is 15 residues long. Deletions cut 2 bases from V and 5 bases from J, with 13 bases between. Specimen: PBMCs. The origin of this receptor is a man aged 60 to 75 with colorectal cancer. This rearrangement joins TRBV28 to TRBJ1-5; tentative D call: TRBD1 (5 bases). CDR3 amino acids: CASSLPSRGDQPQHF. The DNA of the CDR3 is TGTGCCAGCAGTTTACCTTCGAGGGGCGATCAGCCCCAGCATTTT. The full variable domain, completed using reference TRBV28 and TRBJ1-5, is DVKVTQSSRYLVKRTGEKVFLECVQDMDHENMFWYRQDPGLGLRLIYFSYDVKMKEKGDIPEGYSVSREKKERFSLILESASTNQTSMYLCASSLPSRGDQPQHFGDGTRLSIL.